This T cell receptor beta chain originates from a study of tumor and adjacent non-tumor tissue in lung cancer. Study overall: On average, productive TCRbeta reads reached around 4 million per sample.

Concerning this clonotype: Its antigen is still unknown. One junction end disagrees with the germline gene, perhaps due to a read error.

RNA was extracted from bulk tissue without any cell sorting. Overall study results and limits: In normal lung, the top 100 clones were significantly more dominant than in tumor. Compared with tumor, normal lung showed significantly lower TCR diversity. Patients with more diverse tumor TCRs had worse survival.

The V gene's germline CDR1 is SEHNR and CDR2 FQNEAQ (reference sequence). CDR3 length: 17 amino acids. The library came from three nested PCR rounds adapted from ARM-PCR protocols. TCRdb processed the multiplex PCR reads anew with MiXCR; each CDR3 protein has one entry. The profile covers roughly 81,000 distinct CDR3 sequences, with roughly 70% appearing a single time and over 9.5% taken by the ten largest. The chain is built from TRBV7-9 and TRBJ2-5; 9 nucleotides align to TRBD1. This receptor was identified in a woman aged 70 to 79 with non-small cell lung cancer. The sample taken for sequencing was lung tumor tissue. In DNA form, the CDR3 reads TGTGTCAGCAGCTTAGCGTGGGGACAGGGAGGTACAGAGACCCAGTACTTC. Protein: CVSSLAWGQGGTETQYF.